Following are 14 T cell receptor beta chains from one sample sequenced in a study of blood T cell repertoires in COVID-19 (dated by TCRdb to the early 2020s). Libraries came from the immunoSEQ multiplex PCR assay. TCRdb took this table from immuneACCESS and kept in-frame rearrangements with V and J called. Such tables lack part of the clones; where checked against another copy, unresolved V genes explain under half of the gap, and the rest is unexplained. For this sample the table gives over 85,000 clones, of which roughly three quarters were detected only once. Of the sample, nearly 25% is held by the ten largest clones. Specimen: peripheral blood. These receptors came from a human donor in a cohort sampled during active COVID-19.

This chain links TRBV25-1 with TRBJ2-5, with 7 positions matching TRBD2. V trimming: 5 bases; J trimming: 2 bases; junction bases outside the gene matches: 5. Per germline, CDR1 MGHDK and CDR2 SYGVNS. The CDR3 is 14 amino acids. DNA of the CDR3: TGTGCCAGCAGTTGGGGAGGGATACAAGAGACCCAGTACTTC. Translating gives CASSWGGIQETQYF.

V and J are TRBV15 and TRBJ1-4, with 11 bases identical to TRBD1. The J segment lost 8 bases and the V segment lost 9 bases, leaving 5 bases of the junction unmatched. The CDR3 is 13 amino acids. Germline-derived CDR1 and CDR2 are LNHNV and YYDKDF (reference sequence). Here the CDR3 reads CATSRDRGEKLFF. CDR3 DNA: TGTGCCACGTCCCGGGACAGGGGGGAAAAACTGTTTTTT.

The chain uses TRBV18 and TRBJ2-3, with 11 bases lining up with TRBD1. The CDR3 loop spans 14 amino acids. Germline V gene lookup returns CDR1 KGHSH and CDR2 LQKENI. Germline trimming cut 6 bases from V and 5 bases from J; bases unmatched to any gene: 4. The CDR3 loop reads CASSRTGGEDTQYF. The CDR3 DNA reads TGTGCCAGCTCCCGGACAGGGGGCGAAGATACGCAGTATTTT.

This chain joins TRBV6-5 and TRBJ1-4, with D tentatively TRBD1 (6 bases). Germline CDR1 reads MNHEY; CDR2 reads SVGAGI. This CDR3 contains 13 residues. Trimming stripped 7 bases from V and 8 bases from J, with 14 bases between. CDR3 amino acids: CASKGTGWEKLFF. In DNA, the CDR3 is TGTGCCAGCAAGGGTACAGGGTGGGAAAAACTGTTTTTT.

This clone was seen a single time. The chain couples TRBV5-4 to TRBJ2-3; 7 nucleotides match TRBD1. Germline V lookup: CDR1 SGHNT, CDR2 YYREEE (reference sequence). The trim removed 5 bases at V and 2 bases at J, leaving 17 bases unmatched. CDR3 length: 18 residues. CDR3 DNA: TGTGCCAGCAGACACGATAAACAGGGGAAAGAACTCACAGATACGCAGTATTTT. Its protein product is CASRHDKQGKELTDTQYF.

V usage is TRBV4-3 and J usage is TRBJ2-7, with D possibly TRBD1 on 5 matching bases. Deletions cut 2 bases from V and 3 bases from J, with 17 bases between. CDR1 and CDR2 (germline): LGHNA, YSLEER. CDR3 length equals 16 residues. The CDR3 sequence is CASSQPTPTGGYEQYF. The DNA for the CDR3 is TGCGCCAGCAGCCAACCTACTCCTACAGGTGGCTACGAGCAGTACTTC.

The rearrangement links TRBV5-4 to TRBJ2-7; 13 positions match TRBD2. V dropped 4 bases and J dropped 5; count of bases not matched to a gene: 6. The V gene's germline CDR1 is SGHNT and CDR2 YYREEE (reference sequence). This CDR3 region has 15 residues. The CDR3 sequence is CASSHPGLAGHEQYF. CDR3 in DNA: TGTGCCAGCAGCCATCCGGGACTAGCGGGGCACGAGCAGTACTTC.

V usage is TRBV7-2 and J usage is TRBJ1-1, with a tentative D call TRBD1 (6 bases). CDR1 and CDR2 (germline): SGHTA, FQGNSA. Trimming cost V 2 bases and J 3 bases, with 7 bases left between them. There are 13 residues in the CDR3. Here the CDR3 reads CASSLQGYTEAFF. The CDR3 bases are TGTGCCAGCAGCTTACAGGGGTACACTGAAGCTTTCTTT. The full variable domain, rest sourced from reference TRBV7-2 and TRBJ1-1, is GAGVSQSPSNKVTEKGKDVELRCDPISGHTALYWYRQSLGQGLEFLIYFQGNSAPDKSGLPSDRFSAERTGGSVSTLTIQRTQQEDSAVYLCASSLQGYTEAFFGQGTRLTVV.

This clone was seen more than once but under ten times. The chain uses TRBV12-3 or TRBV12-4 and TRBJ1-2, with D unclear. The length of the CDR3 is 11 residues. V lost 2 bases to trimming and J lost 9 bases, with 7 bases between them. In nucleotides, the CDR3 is TGTGCCAGCAGTTTACTCGACAGCTACACCTTC. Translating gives CASSLLDSYTF.

CDR3 in amino acids: CASSRDRFLRETQYF. As DNA, the CDR3 is TGTGCCAGCAGCCGAGACAGGTTCTTAAGAGAGACCCAGTACTTC. The genes are TRBV7-8 and TRBJ2-5; D is perhaps TRBD1 (6 bases). There are 15 residues in the CDR3. Germline V gene sequence: CDR1 SGHVS, CDR2 FQNEAQ. The germline V and J ends were trimmed by 5 bases and 4 bases, with 17 bases remaining between them. Looking up the rest from reference TRBV7-8 and TRBJ2-5 gives the full variable domain: GAGVSQSPRYKVAKRGQDVALRCDPISGHVSLFWYQQALGQGPEFLTYFQNEAQLDKSGLPSDRFFAERPEGSVSTLKIQRTQQEDSAVYLCASSRDRFLRETQYFGPGTRLLVL.

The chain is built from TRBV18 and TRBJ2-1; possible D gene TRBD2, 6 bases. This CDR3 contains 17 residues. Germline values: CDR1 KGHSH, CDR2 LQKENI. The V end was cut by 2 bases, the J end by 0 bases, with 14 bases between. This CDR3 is CASSPVLAASSYNEQFF. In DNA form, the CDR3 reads TGTGCCAGCTCACCAGTACTAGCTGCGAGCTCCTACAATGAGCAGTTCTTC.

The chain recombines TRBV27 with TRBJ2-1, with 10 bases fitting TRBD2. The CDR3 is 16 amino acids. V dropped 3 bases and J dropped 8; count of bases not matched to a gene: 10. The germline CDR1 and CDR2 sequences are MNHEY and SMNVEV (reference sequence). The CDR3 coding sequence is TGTGCCAGCAGTTTGGTGGCTAGCGGGAGTAGGGATGAGCAGTTCTTC. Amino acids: CASSLVASGSRDEQFF.

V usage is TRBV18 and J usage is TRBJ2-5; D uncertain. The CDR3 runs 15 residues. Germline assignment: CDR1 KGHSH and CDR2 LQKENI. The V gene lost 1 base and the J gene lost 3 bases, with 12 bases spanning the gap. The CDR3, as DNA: TGTGCCAGCTCACCACAAGTCTCCTCAGAAGAGACCCAGTACTTC. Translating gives CASSPQVSSEETQYF.

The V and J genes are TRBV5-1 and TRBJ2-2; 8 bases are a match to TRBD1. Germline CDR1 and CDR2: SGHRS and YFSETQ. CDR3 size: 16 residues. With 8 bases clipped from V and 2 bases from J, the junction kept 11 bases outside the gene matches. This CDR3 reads CASTIQGDLNTGELFF. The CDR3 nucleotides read TGCGCCAGTACGATACAGGGGGACCTAAACACCGGGGAGCTGTTTTTT.